A few counts support the clone carrying this T cell receptor (beta chain). What it recognizes is unknown. With 2 bases removed from V and 2 bases from J, the gap between germline ends came to 12 bases. CDR3 length: 14 amino acids. Germline V CDR1 and CDR2: SQVTM, ANQGSEA. The sample belongs to a study of early T cells in non-severe SARS-CoV-2 infection. Study in general: Chains were not paired, and sequencing was done on bulk RNA from unsorted whole blood.

The study's findings and limits: The VDJdb matching leaned toward anti-spike CD8 responses and overlooked private and CD4 specificities.

TCRdb used MiXCR to reprocess the 5' RACE reads, holding one entry per CDR3 protein. In the table there are 30,000 to 35,000 distinct CDR3 sequences, 4% to 5% of which are singletons. The specimen sequenced was whole blood. This clonotype was sampled from an adult who was a healthcare worker with PCR-confirmed SARS-CoV-2 infection or an uninfected control (not recorded which). The chain joins TRBV29-1 to TRBJ1-1; no firm D call. The CDR3 spells CSVESPNINTEAFF. The CDR3 nucleotides read TGCAGCGTTGAAAGCCCAAACATAAACACTGAAGCTTTCTTT.